Below are 20 T cell receptor beta chains sequenced from a single sample in a study of T cell responses to AZD1222 COVID-19 vaccine. The assay was immunoSEQ multiplex PCR, and TCRdb's table has in-frame clones only and misses some. Of nearly 200,000 clones in the sample, about 94% were seen once. The input for sequencing was peripheral blood, taken 28 days after the second AZD1222 dose. The source of these receptors is an adult who received the AZD1222 COVID-19 vaccine.

The chain employs TRBV7-9 and TRBJ1-1, with D unclear. The CDR3 loop spans 13 amino acids. Germline V gives CDR1 SEHNR, CDR2 FQNEAQ (reference sequence). Trimming cost V 3 bases and J 3 bases, with 8 bases left between them. CDR3 in DNA: TGTGCCAGCAGCTTTCGATGGGACACTGAAGCTTTCTTT. This codes for CASSFRWDTEAFF.

V is TRBV29-1 and J is TRBJ1-1, with a possible D match to TRBD1 (6 bases). The CDR3 covers 12 residues. V lost 5 bases to trimming and J lost 5 bases, with 12 bases between them. From germline, CDR1 is SQVTM and CDR2 ANQGSEA. The CDR3, as DNA: TGCAGCGTTTTTCGAGGGGGTACTGAAGCTTTCTTT. This encodes CSVFRGGTEAFF. The entire variable domain, with the rest obtained from reference TRBV29-1 and TRBJ1-1, is as follows: SAVISQKPSRDICQRGTSLTIQCQVDSQVTMMFWYRQQPGQSLTLIATANQGSEATYESGFVIDKFPISRPNLTFSTLTVSNMSPEDSSIYLCSVFRGGTEAFFGQGTRLTVV.

The V gene is TRBV19, the J gene TRBJ1-5; 9 nucleotides align to TRBD1. The CDR3 is 16 amino acids. Unmatched junction bases numbered 12, after V lost 6 bases and J lost 6 bases. CDR1 LNHDA and CDR2 SQIVND come from the germline V gene (reference sequence). CDR3 nucleotide sequence: TGTGCCAGTAGAGAACCGGGACAGGGAATTTCTCAGCCCCAGCATTTT. Translating gives CASREPGQGISQPQHF.

V usage is TRBV5-1 and J usage is TRBJ2-2; TRBD1 matches 8 bases. The CDR3 sequence is 14 residues long. The V gene end was trimmed by 3 bases and the J gene end by 4 bases; junction bases not matched to a gene: 2. CDR1 is SGHRS, CDR2 YFSETQ, per germline. CDR3 DNA sequence: TGCGCCAGCAGCTCGGGACAGGCCACCGGGGAGCTGTTTTTT. This translates into CASSSGQATGELFF.

This clone has just one count. The rearrangement links TRBV7-2 to TRBJ1-5, with a weak D call TRBD1 (5 bases). V was pared by 6 bases and J by 1 base, with 10 bases between. This CDR3 has 14 residues. Germline V gives CDR1 SGHTA, CDR2 FQGNSA. The CDR3 coding sequence is TGTGCCAGCAGTGTAGGGGTCAGCAATCAGCCCCAGCATTTT. It is translated as CASSVGVSNQPQHF.

The rearrangement links TRBV4-3 to TRBJ2-7, with a weak D call TRBD2 (6 bases). Germline CDR1 is LGHNA and CDR2 is YSLEER. The V gene lost 4 bases and the J gene lost 0 bases, with 10 bases spanning the gap. This CDR3 is 14 amino acids long. CDR3 DNA sequence: TGCGCCAGCAGCCGCGGGGTGACCTCCTACGAGCAGTACTTC. This gives the protein CASSRGVTSYEQYF.

The chain couples TRBV14 to TRBJ2-4, with D unclear. Trimming stripped 1 base from V and 7 bases from J, with 5 bases between. Germline loops: CDR1 SGHDN, CDR2 FVKESK. The CDR3 is 12 residues long. Here the CDR3 DNA reads TGTGCCAGCAGCCAAGTCCCTAACATTCAGTACTTC. Translating it yields CASSQVPNIQYF.

This clone was observed once. J is TRBJ2-1 and V is TRBV5-1; D is ambiguous. Trimming left V 0 bases short and J 1 base short, with 8 bases between. The CDR3 consists of 15 residues. Germline-derived CDR1 and CDR2 are SGHRS and YFSETQ. The CDR3 region is CASSLGGSSYNEQFF. The CDR3 coding sequence is TGCGCCAGCAGCTTGGGCGGCAGTTCCTACAATGAGCAGTTCTTC.

V is TRBV4-3 and J is TRBJ2-5, with D perhaps matching TRBD2 (5 bases). The CDR3 has 15 amino acids. Trimming removed 3 bases from V and 2 bases from J, with 13 bases in between. Germline lookup yields CDR1 LGHNA and CDR2 YSLEER. The DNA of the CDR3 is TGCGCCAGCAGCCAGGACGGGAACACTCAAGAGACCCAGTACTTC. Encoded protein: CASSQDGNTQETQYF.

This chain joins TRBV21-1 and TRBJ2-5; TRBD1, the table's D call, was not compared with the DNA. TRBV21-1 is annotated as a pseudogene. The length of the CDR3 is 15 residues. The CDR3 loop is CASSSPGQGEETQYF. In DNA, the CDR3 is TGTGCCAGCAGCTCTCCGGGACAGGGGGAAGAGACCCAGTACTTC.

V gene TRBV4-3 combines with J gene TRBJ1-2; D perhaps matches TRBD1 (6 bases). The CDR3 has 15 amino acids. The ends were cut back, 4 bases at V and 4 bases at J, with 16 bases in the middle. Per the germline V gene, CDR1 is LGHNA and CDR2 is YSLEER. CDR3 sequence (DNA): TGCGCCAGCAGCCCCCGCCCGCAGGGGAGCTATGGCTACACCTTC. Protein: CASSPRPQGSYGYTF.

The chain joins TRBV15 to TRBJ1-4; D is unresolved. The germline CDR1 and CDR2 sequences are LNHNV and YYDKDF (reference sequence). Trimming removed 0 bases from V and 0 bases from J, with 8 bases in between. The CDR3 spans 16 residues. The CDR3 protein is CATSRDRAATNEKLFF. The CDR3 DNA is TGTGCCACCAGCAGAGATCGCGCTGCAACTAATGAAAAACTGTTTTTT. Full variable domain (remainder filled in from reference TRBV15 and TRBJ1-4): DAMVIQNPRYQVTQFGKPVTLSCSQTLNHNVMYWYQQKSSQAPKLLFHYYDKDFNNEADTPDNFQSRRPNTSFCFLDIRSPGLGDTAMYLCATSRDRAATNEKLFFGSGTQLSVL.

The rearrangement links TRBV19 to TRBJ1-2; D might be TRBD1 (5 bases). The ends were cut back, 1 base at V and 10 bases at J, with 13 bases in the middle. Germline CDR1 and CDR2: LNHDA and SQIVND (reference sequence). This CDR3 is 13 amino acids long. CDR3 protein: CASSIADTPYYTF. The CDR3 DNA follows: TGTGCCAGTAGTATAGCGGACACTCCTTACTACACCTTC.

The J gene is TRBJ1-1, the V gene TRBV7-2; no clear D gene. Trimming shortened V by 4 bases and J by 0 bases, and 12 bases separated the two germline ends. The CDR3 is 15 residues long. Germline V gene lookup returns CDR1 SGHTA and CDR2 FQGNSA. The CDR3 spells CASSSSAGLNTEAFF. CDR3 nucleotide sequence: TGTGCCAGCAGCTCCAGCGCGGGTCTGAACACTGAAGCTTTCTTT.

V usage is TRBV4-1 and J usage is TRBJ1-2; TRBD1 might be the D (5 bases). The CDR3 sequence is 15 residues long. Germline V gene data show CDR1 as MGHRA and CDR2 as YSYEKL. The V end was cut by 1 base, the J end by 7 bases, with 16 bases between. The CDR3 DNA is TGCGCCAGCAGCCAAGCGGGGACCCTGACGGCTGGCTACACCTTC. Its translation is CASSQAGTLTAGYTF.

The chain carries TRBV7-8 and TRBJ2-6; D is perhaps TRBD2 (5 bases). The CDR3 contains 15 residues. Trimming shortened V by 1 base and J by 1 base, and 5 bases separated the two germline ends. Germline assignment: CDR1 SGHVS and CDR2 FQNEAQ. The CDR3, as DNA: TGTGCCAGCAGCTTAGGCGGGTCTGGGGCCAACGTCCTGACTTTC. Protein: CASSLGGSGANVLTF.

The rearrangement uses TRBV28 and TRBJ1-4, with D possibly matching TRBD1 (5 bases). CDR3 length: 15 amino acids. Trimming left V 7 bases short and J 4 bases short, with 16 bases between. The germline CDR1 and CDR2 sequences are MDHEN and SYDVKM. CDR3 in DNA: TGTGCCAGCACCGGAGGGGACGGAGGTAATGAAAAACTGTTTTTT. Translated: CASTGGDGGNEKLFF.

The V gene is TRBV5-1, the J gene TRBJ1-2, with TRBD1 matching 9 bases. V lost 4 bases, J lost 3 bases, and 4 bases stayed unmatched. CDR1 and CDR2 (germline): SGHRS, YFSETQ. The CDR3 runs 14 residues. As DNA, the CDR3 is TGCGCCAGCAGCAGTACAGGGGGCGACTATGGCTACACCTTC. Translated: CASSSTGGDYGYTF.

This rearrangement joins TRBV7-7 to TRBJ1-4; D not certain. Germline CDR1 reads SSHAT; CDR2 reads FNYEAQ (reference sequence). Trimming shortened V by 3 bases and J by 8 bases, and 10 bases separated the two germline ends. The CDR3 is 13 amino acids. The CDR3 DNA is TGTGCCAGCAGCTTTGGTAAAGGAGAAAAACTGTTTTTT. Translation: CASSFGKGEKLFF.

The rearrangement joins TRBV6-6 to TRBJ2-3, with 13 bases that match TRBD2. The CDR3 runs 16 residues. Germline assignment: CDR1 MNHNY and CDR2 SVGAGI (reference sequence). The V gene end was trimmed by 6 bases and the J gene end by 1 base; junction bases not matched to a gene: 4. The CDR3 loop reads CASSAGLAGGTDTQYF. The CDR3 DNA sequence: TGTGCCAGCAGCGCTGGACTAGCGGGGGGCACAGATACGCAGTATTTT.